These 11 T cell receptor beta chains share one sample of origin, sequenced in a study of blood T cell repertoires in COVID-19. Using immunoSEQ multiplex PCR, the repertoire was profiled, and TCRdb retains in-frame clones only, with some absent. Of 130,000 to 150,000 clones in the sample, over 75% were seen once. The specimen sequenced was peripheral blood. The receptors originated from a woman aged 55-70 years with active COVID-19.

This clone turned up a few times. The chain has TRBV7-8 and TRBJ2-3, with 10 bases matching TRBD2. Looked up from germline, CDR1 is SGHVS and CDR2 is FQNEAQ. This CDR3 comprises 17 residues. V shed 2 bases and J 1 base; nucleotides not matched to a gene: 6. The CDR3 is CASSLSPGTSGTDTQYF. CDR3 coding DNA: TGTGCCAGCAGCTTAAGCCCCGGGACTAGCGGCACAGATACGCAGTATTTT.

The chain combines TRBV7-2 with TRBJ1-2; D might be TRBD1 (6 bases). Germline CDR1 reads SGHTA; CDR2 reads FQGNSA. CDR3 size: 12 residues. Between the trimmed V and J ends, which lost 1 base and 8 bases, there was a span of 8 bases. The CDR3 is CASSLVRGGYTF. CDR3 in DNA: TGTGCCAGCAGCTTAGTCAGGGGCGGCTACACCTTC.

The chain couples TRBV5-1 to TRBJ2-2; 7 bases are shared with TRBD2. The J segment lost 5 bases and the V segment lost 2 bases, leaving 6 bases of the junction unmatched. Looked up from germline, CDR1 is SGHRS and CDR2 is YFSETQ. The CDR3 covers 15 residues. The CDR3 loop is CASSFGGSYTGELFF. DNA of the CDR3: TGCGCCAGCAGCTTCGGCGGGAGTTATACCGGGGAGCTGTTTTTT.

This clone was counted a single time. The CDR3 nucleotides are TGTGCCAGCAGCCTGTCGGACACCGGGGAGCTGTTTTTT. This translates into CASSLSDTGELFF. The rearrangement uses TRBV28 and TRBJ2-2; D gene uncertain. There are 13 residues in the CDR3. Per the germline V gene, CDR1 is MDHEN and CDR2 is SYDVKM. V lost 6 bases to trimming and J lost 3 bases, with 8 bases between them. Full variable domain (outside the CDR3, taken from reference TRBV28 and TRBJ2-2): DVKVTQSSRYLVKRTGEKVFLECVQDMDHENMFWYRQDPGLGLRLIYFSYDVKMKEKGDIPEGYSVSREKKERFSLILESASTNQTSMYLCASSLSDTGELFFGEGSRLTVL.

V and J are TRBV9 and TRBJ2-5; D unclear. The germline CDR1 and CDR2 sequences are SGDLS and YYNGEE. The germline V and J ends were trimmed by 3 bases and 1 base, with 13 bases remaining between them. The CDR3 is made up of 15 amino acids. CDR3 residues: CASSADLGRQETQYF. The CDR3 DNA follows: TGTGCCAGCAGCGCAGATCTTGGGCGCCAAGAGACCCAGTACTTC.

The CDR3 loop reads CASSLDGGSTDTQYF. CDR3 coding DNA: TGTGCCAGCAGCTTAGATGGCGGGAGCACAGATACGCAGTATTTT. This chain links TRBV7-9 with TRBJ2-3; D might be TRBD2 (5 bases). Trimming shortened V by 1 base and J by 0 bases, and 8 bases separated the two germline ends. Germline V gene sequence: CDR1 SEHNR, CDR2 FQNEAQ (reference sequence). The CDR3 has 15 amino acids.

The genes are TRBV3-1 (or the pseudogene TRBV3-2) and TRBJ2-2; D unresolved. Per germline, CDR1 LGHDT and CDR2 YNNKEL (reference sequence). This CDR3 spans 14 amino acids. V shed 0 bases and J shed 6 bases, with 8 bases lying between them. The CDR3 region is CASSQDNSPGELFF. Written as DNA, the CDR3 is TGTGCCAGCAGCCAAGATAACTCGCCCGGGGAGCTGTTTTTT.

The gene calls are TRBV7-9 and TRBJ2-5; D call uncertain. The germline gives CDR1 SEHNR, CDR2 FQNEAQ (reference sequence). Trimming removed 3 bases from V and 2 bases from J, with 10 bases in between. The CDR3 spans 14 residues. The CDR3 DNA is TGTGCCAGCAGCTTTTCGGTCGCGCAAGAGACCCAGTACTTC. It encodes CASSFSVAQETQYF.

This clone was observed a few times. The gene calls are TRBV25-1 and TRBJ2-3, with 7 bases that match TRBD2. Germline V gives CDR1 MGHDK, CDR2 SYGVNS. The CDR3 runs to 16 residues. The J segment lost 2 bases and the V segment lost 3 bases, leaving 8 bases of the junction unmatched. CDR3 in amino acids: CASSDRLADNTDTQYF. As DNA, the CDR3 is TGTGCCAGCAGTGATAGGCTAGCGGACAACACAGATACGCAGTATTTT.

V and J are TRBV7-2 and TRBJ1-2, with 8 bases lining up with TRBD1. The germline V gene has CDR1 SGHTA and CDR2 FQGNSA. V shed 5 bases and J 1 base; nucleotides not matched to a gene: 6. The CDR3 extends over 15 amino acids. DNA of the CDR3: TGTGCCAGCAGCCGCACGACAGGGGTTAACTATGGCTACACCTTC. It yields the protein CASSRTTGVNYGYTF.

This chain links TRBV5-1 with TRBJ2-3; D remains unclear. CDR3 size: 14 residues. Germline V gives CDR1 SGHRS, CDR2 YFSETQ. V dropped 4 bases and J dropped 0 bases, with 9 bases sitting between them. Here the CDR3 reads CASSRGSSTDTQYF. DNA for the CDR3: TGCGCCAGCAGCCGAGGATCAAGCACAGATACGCAGTATTTT. The whole variable domain, filled in from reference TRBV5-1 and TRBJ2-3, reads KAGVTQTPRYLIKTRGQQVTLSCSPISGHRSVSWYQQTPGQGLQFLFEYFSETQRNKGNFPGRFSGRQFSNSRSEMNVSTLELGDSALYLCASSRGSSTDTQYFGPGTRLTVL.